This is a list of T cell receptor beta chains from one sample in a study of cytomegalovirus exposure and HLA in healthy donors. The protocol was immunoSEQ multiplex PCR, while the TCRdb copy is restricted to in-frame clones and leaves out a portion. The data hold about 150,000 clones, with 65% to 90% observed a single time. The sequencing input was PBMCs. All receptors come from a man aged 18 to 30 in good health and CMV-seropositive. The CDR3 runs from the conserved cysteine through the conserved F or W. D genes are given only for firm matches. Clone size is not always given. Where it is, it says once, few, many or a class for expanded clones.

clone size	D gene	V gene	J gene	CDR3 DNA	CDR3 protein
.	.	TRBV5-6	TRBJ2-7	TGTGCCAGCAGCGAGGGACTCTACGAGCAGTACTTC	CASSEGLYEQYF
.	.	TRBV28	TRBJ1-1	TGTGCCAGCAGCGGGACAAATAAGCTTGAAGCTTTCTTT	CASSGTNKLEAFF
.	TRBD2	TRBV4-1	TRBJ2-1	TGCGCCAGCAGCCAAGGCCGGGCTAGCGGGACATACAATGAGCAGTTCTTC	CASSQGRASGTYNEQFF
once	TRBD1	TRBV11-2	TRBJ1-1	TGTGCCAGCAGCTCGACAGGGCCGGGGACTGAAGCTTTCTTT	CASSSTGPGTEAFF
.	.	TRBV5-1	TRBJ1-1	TGCGCCAGCAGCTTTGAGCGGGGGGTGGGCACTGAAGCTTTCTTT	CASSFERGVGTEAFF
.	.	TRBV2	TRBJ1-1	TGTGCCAGCAGGCGGGGGGGGTCCTCGCGGAACACTGAAGCTTTCTTT	CASRRGGSSRNTEAFF
.	TRBD1	TRBV5-6	TRBJ2-7	TGTGCCAGTAACGGGGGCAGGGGGCCCAACGAGCAGTACTTC	CASNGGRGPNEQYF
.	TRBD1	TRBV19	TRBJ2-7	TGTGCCAGTAGTCGAAGGACAGGGAGAGGATACGAGCAGTACTTC	CASSRRTGRGYEQYF
.	.	TRBV18	TRBJ2-2	TGTGCCAGCTCACCACCCAACGGGATAGGGGAGCTGTTTTTT	CASSPPNGIGELFF
.	TRBD1	TRBV5-5	TRBJ2-7	TGTGCCAGCAGCTCGACAGGGGGCCAGGACGAGCAGTACTTC	CASSSTGGQDEQYF
few	.	TRBV5-6	TRBJ1-2	TGTGCCAGCAGCTTGATGAGTAACTATGGCTACACCTTC	CASSLMSNYGYTF
.	.	TRBV5-4	TRBJ2-1	TGTGCCAGCAGCTTCGAGGGAGAGACCTACAATGAGCAGTTCTTC	CASSFEGETYNEQFF
.	.	TRBV30	TRBJ2-2	TGTGCCTGGAGAGAGGGCAGGCACACCGGGGAGCTGTTTTTT	CAWREGRHTGELFF
.	TRBD2	TRBV28	TRBJ2-1	TGTGCCAGCAGCTCGGGACTAGCGGGGCAGTTCTTC	CASSSGLAGQFF
.	.	TRBV4-1	TRBJ2-1	TGCGCCAGCAGCCTCGAGTTATACAATGAGCAGTTCTTC	CASSLELYNEQFF
few	.	TRBV2	TRBJ1-6	TGTGCCAGCAGGGACAGCGTTAATTCACCCCTCCACTTT	CASRDSVNSPLHF
.	TRBD2	TRBV7-9	TRBJ2-7	TGTGCCAGCAGCCCCGGGACTAGCGGGAGGAACGAGCAGTACTTC	CASSPGTSGRNEQYF
few	.	TRBV7-9	TRBJ2-7	TGTGCCAGCAGCGGGACTGGGGGATACGAGCAGTACTTC	CASSGTGGYEQYF
.	TRBD1	TRBV19	TRBJ2-3	TGTGCCAGTAGTAGCCGGGACAGGATAACAGATACGCAGTATTTT	CASSSRDRITDTQYF
.	.	TRBV19	TRBJ1-5	TGTGCCACTAGGACAGCTGGCAGCAATCAGCCCCAGCATTTT	CATRTAGSNQPQHF
.	TRBD2	TRBV25-1	TRBJ2-7	TGTGCCAGCAGTGGACTTAGCGGGAAGGGGTACGAGCAGTACTTC	CASSGLSGKGYEQYF
.	TRBD2	TRBV5-1	TRBJ2-1	TGCGCCAGCAGCTTGGCCAGCGGGGGGCCCTACAATGAGCAGTTCTTC	CASSLASGGPYNEQFF
.	TRBD2	TRBV5-1	TRBJ2-3	TGCGCCAGCAGCTTGAGCCACGGGGGGGCCCCAGATACGCAGTATTTT	CASSLSHGGAPDTQYF
.	TRBD2	TRBV4-3	TRBJ2-3	TGCGCCAGCAGCCAAGAGGGGAGGGGCACGCAGTATTTT	CASSQEGRGTQYF
.	TRBD2	TRBV7-2	TRBJ2-6	TGTGCCAGCAGCCTGACCGGGACTAGCTCTGGGGCCAACGTCCTGACTTTC	CASSLTGTSSGANVLTF
.	.	TRBV15	TRBJ2-5	TGTGCCACCAGCAGAGATCGGGGGGAGACCCAGTACTTC	CATSRDRGETQYF
.	TRBD2	TRBV18	TRBJ2-1	TGTGCCAGCTCACCACCGTCGGTAGCGGGGAATGAGCAGTTCTTC	CASSPPSVAGNEQFF
.	TRBD2	TRBV7-9	TRBJ2-1	TGTGCCAGCAGCTTGAGGATCGGGACTAGCGGCTCCTACAATGAGCAGTTCTTC	CASSLRIGTSGSYNEQFF
.	TRBD2	TRBV6-5	TRBJ2-1	TGTGCCAGCAGTGACTGGACTAGCGGGAGGAATGAGCAGTTCTTC	CASSDWTSGRNEQFF
.	.	TRBV7-8	TRBJ1-3	TGTGCCAGCAGCCCAGGTGGCGCGGGCCCCAACTCTGGAAACACCATATATTTT	CASSPGGAGPNSGNTIYF
.	TRBD2	TRBV10-3	TRBJ2-3	TGTGCCATCAGCCCGGGACTAGCGGGAGTTGGCGCAGATACGCAGTATTTT	CAISPGLAGVGADTQYF
.	TRBD2	TRBV5-1	TRBJ2-7	TGCGCCAGCAGCCCGGGGGGTTCCTACGAGCAGTACTTC	CASSPGGSYEQYF
.	TRBD1	TRBV7-3	TRBJ1-2	TGTGCCAGCAGCTCCGGGACAGAGGGACATGGCTACACCTTC	CASSSGTEGHGYTF
.	.	TRBV27	TRBJ2-3	TGTGCCAGCAGTAGGACTAGCACAGATACGCAGTATTTT	CASSRTSTDTQYF
.	.	TRBV25-1	TRBJ2-5	TGTGCCAGCAGTAACAGGGAGTGGGAGACCCAGTACTTC	CASSNREWETQYF
.	TRBD2	TRBV27	TRBJ2-7	TGTGCCAGCAGTTTAGCGGGAGAATTTTACGAGCAGTACTTC	CASSLAGEFYEQYF
.	TRBD2	TRBV11-3	TRBJ2-3	TGTGCCAGCAGCCCCGTCGGGGGGGATACGCAGTATTTT	CASSPVGGDTQYF
.	.	TRBV18	TRBJ1-1	TGTGCCAGCTCACCAGCGGGACGACAGACTGAAGCTTTCTTT	CASSPAGRQTEAFF
.	.	TRBV2	TRBJ2-3	TGTGCCAGCAGTGAAGAGGCCCGGGCAGATACGCAGTATTTT	CASSEEARADTQYF
few	.	TRBV11-1	TRBJ2-7	TGTGCCAGCAGTTTATTCGGGACTGTCGAGCAGTACTTC	CASSLFGTVEQYF
once	.	TRBV30	TRBJ2-7	TGTGCCTGGATGAGCGGAGGGGACTCCTACGAGCAGTACTTC	CAWMSGGDSYEQYF
once	.	TRBV4-3	TRBJ1-1	TGCGCCAGCAGCCAAGAAGTCCTAGGCACTGAAGCTTTCTTT	CASSQEVLGTEAFF
.	TRBD2	TRBV11-3	TRBJ2-3	TGTGCCAGCAGTTCCCGGACGGGGGGAATCACAGATACGCAGTATTTT	CASSSRTGGITDTQYF
.	.	TRBV7-6	TRBJ1-3	TGTGCCAGCAGCCAGATCATTCGATTCTCTGGAAACACCATATATTTT	CASSQIIRFSGNTIYF
.	.	TRBV7-3	TRBJ1-1	TGTGCCAGCAGCTTACGAAGGCCGGACAGTAATCACACTGAAGCTTTCTTT	CASSLRRPDSNHTEAFF
.	TRBD1	TRBV2	TRBJ2-7	TGTGCCAGCAGATCCGGGACAGTAGGCAACGAGCAGTACTTC	CASRSGTVGNEQYF
.	.	TRBV6-5	TRBJ1-1	TGTGCCAGCAGATCGGGGGGGAATACAGCAACTGAAGCTTTCTTT	CASRSGGNTATEAFF
.	TRBD1	TRBV28	TRBJ2-5	TGTGCCAGCAGTTTAGGGACAGGGGGCGGGGAGACCCAGTACTTC	CASSLGTGGGETQYF
.	.	TRBV7-2	TRBJ2-1	TGTGCCAGCAGCACTAAGGCGGGGGAGCAGTTCTTC	CASSTKAGEQFF
.	.	TRBV9	TRBJ2-2	TGTGCCAGCAGCGTAAATTATCAAGGAGTCACCGGGGAGCTGTTTTTT	CASSVNYQGVTGELFF
.	.	TRBV6-5	TRBJ1-1	TGTGCCAGCAGGAAGGACGGCGGGTTGGGCACTGAAGCTTTCTTT	CASRKDGGLGTEAFF
.	TRBD1	TRBV2	TRBJ2-7	TGTGCCAGCAGTTATGGGGGACAGACTGGCTACGAGCAGTACTTC	CASSYGGQTGYEQYF
.	.	TRBV7-2	TRBJ1-1	TGTGCCAGCAGCTTAGCGATAGGCAGCGACACTGAAGCTTTCTTT	CASSLAIGSDTEAFF